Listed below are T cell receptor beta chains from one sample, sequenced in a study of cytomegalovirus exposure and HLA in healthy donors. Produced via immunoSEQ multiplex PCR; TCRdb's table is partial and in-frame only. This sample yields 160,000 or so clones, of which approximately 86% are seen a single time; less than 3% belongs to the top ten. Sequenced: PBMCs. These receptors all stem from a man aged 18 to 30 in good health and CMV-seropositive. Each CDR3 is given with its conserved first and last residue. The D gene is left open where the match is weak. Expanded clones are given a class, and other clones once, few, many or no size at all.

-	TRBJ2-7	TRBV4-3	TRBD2	CASSQAGGHGGYEQYF	TGCGCCAGCAGCCAGGCGGGGGGACACGGTGGCTACGAGCAGTACTTC
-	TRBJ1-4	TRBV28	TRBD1	CASRYRDSRGEKLFF	TGTGCCAGCAGGTATCGGGACAGTCGGGGTGAAAAACTGTTTTTT
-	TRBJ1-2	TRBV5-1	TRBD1	CASSLNPGTATNYGYTF	TGCGCCAGCAGCTTGAATCCCGGGACAGCAACTAACTATGGCTACACCTTC
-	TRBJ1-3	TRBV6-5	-	CASRSTGDTIYF	TGTGCCAGCAGGTCCACAGGAGACACCATATATTTT
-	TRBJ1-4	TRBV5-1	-	CASSPDSTNEKLFF	TGCGCCAGCAGCCCGGACAGTACCAATGAAAAACTGTTTTTT
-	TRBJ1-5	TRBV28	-	CASSLPRRQPQHF	TGTGCCAGCAGTTTACCTAGGAGGCAGCCCCAGCATTTT
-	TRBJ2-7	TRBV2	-	CASSDLANEQYF	TGTGCCAGCAGTGATCTAGCGAACGAGCAGTACTTC
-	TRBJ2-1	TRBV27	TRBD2	CASSLGGFGNEQFF	TGTGCCAGCAGTTTGGGAGGGTTCGGCAATGAGCAGTTCTTC
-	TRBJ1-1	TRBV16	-	CASSPPGLRNTEAFF	TGTGCCAGCAGCCCACCGGGACTTAGGAACACTGAAGCTTTCTTT
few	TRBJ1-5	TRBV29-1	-	CSVVDSDNQPQHF	TGCAGCGTAGTGGACAGCGATAATCAGCCCCAGCATTTT
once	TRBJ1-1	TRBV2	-	CARPRRGGTEAFF	TGTGCCCGCCCGCGGAGGGGGGGCACTGAAGCTTTCTTT
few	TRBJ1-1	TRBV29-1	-	CSASAGEAFF	TGCAGCGCCTCAGCAGGTGAAGCTTTCTTT
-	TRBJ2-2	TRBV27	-	CASSSSTTNTGELFF	TGTGCCAGCAGTTCCTCGACAACGAACACCGGGGAGCTGTTTTTT
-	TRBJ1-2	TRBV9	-	CASSVGATELNYGYTF	TGTGCCAGCAGCGTAGGTGCGACGGAGCTTAACTATGGCTACACCTTC
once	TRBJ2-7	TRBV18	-	CASSLALSYEQYF	TGTGCCAGCTCACTTGCACTCTCCTACGAGCAGTACTTC
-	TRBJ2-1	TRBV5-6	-	CASSLAGSAEQFF	TGTGCCAGCAGCTTGGCCGGTAGCGCTGAGCAGTTCTTC
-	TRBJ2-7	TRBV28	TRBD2	CASRPGGLTYEQYF	TGTGCCAGCAGACCGGGGGGGCTGACCTACGAGCAGTACTTC
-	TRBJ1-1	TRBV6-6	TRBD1	CASSPGQGWAEAFF	TGTGCCAGCAGTCCAGGACAGGGATGGGCTGAAGCTTTCTTT
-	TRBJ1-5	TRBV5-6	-	CASSWGDQPQHF	TGTGCCAGCAGCTGGGGGGATCAGCCCCAGCATTTT
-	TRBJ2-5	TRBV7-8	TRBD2	CASSLDPGLAGIEETQYF	TGTGCCAGCAGCTTGGACCCTGGACTAGCGGGGATCGAAGAGACCCAGTACTTC
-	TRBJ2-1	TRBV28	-	CASRGLGDTSTYSYNEQFF	TGTGCCAGCAGAGGCCTTGGTGATACTAGCACATACTCCTACAATGAGCAGTTCTTC
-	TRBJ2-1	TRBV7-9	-	CASSSLRGSSYNEQFF	TGTGCCAGCAGCTCTCTCAGGGGTTCGTCCTACAATGAGCAGTTCTTC
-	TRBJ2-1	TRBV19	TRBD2	CASHRGRAGVHNEQFF	TGTGCCAGTCATCGTGGTAGGGCGGGAGTGCACAATGAGCAGTTCTTC
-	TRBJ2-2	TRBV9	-	CASSVARGELFF	TGTGCCAGCAGCGTAGCGAGAGGGGAGCTGTTTTTT
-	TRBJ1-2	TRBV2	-	CASSGDTTNYGYTF	TGTGCCAGCAGTGGCGACACCACTAACTATGGCTACACCTTC
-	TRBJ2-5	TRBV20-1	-	CSAERSETQYF	TGCAGTGCGGAGCGTTCTGAGACCCAGTACTTC
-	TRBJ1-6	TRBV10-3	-	CAISEGQGFNSPLHF	TGTGCCATCAGTGAGGGGCAGGGTTTTAATTCACCCCTCCACTTT
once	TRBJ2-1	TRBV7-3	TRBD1	CASSPQGSGMAGDEQFF	TGTGCCAGCAGCCCACAGGGGTCGGGCATGGCTGGCGATGAGCAGTTCTTC